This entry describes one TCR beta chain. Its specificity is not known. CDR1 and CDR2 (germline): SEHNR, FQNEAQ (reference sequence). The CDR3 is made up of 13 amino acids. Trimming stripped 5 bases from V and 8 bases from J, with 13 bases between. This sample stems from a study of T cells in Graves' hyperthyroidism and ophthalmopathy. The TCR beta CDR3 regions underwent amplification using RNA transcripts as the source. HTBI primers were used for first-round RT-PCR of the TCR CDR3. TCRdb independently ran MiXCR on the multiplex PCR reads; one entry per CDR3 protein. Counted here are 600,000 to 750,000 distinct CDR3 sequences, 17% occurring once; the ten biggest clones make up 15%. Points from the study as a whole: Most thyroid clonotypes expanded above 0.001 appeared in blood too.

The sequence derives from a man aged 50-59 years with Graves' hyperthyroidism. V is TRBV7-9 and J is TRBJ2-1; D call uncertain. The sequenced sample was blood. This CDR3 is CASSRVGFHEQFF. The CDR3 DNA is TGTGCCAGCAGCCGGGTGGGATTCCATGAGCAGTTCTTC.